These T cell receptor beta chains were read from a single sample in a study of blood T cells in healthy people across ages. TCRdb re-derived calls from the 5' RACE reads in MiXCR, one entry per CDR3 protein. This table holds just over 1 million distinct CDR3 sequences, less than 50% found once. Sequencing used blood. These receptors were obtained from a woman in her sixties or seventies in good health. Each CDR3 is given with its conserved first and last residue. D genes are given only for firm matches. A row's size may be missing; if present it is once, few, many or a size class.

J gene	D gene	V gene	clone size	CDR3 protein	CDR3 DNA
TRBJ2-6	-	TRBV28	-	CASSLGLGQRGSGANVLTF	TGTGCCAGCAGCTTAGGTTTAGGACAGCGAGGCTCTGGGGCCAACGTCCTGACTTTC
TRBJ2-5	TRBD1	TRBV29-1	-	CSVEVGDRGNYEQYF	TGCAGCGTTGAAGTGGGGGACAGGGGTAACTATGAGCAGTACTTC
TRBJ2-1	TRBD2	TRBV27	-	CASSLETRLAGDGEQFF	TGTGCCAGCAGTTTGGAAACAAGACTAGCGGGAGACGGTGAGCAGTTCTTC
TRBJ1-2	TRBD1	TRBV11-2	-	CASSPLKQTGNPFYGYTF	TGTGCCAGCAGCCCACTGAAGCAGACAGGGAATCCCTTCTATGGCTACACCTTC
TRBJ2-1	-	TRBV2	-	CASSNKASPRHNEQFF	TGTGCCAGCAGCAATAAGGCCTCCCCGAGACACAATGAGCAGTTCTTC
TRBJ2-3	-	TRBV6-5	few	CASKGIGPDTQYF	TGTGCCAGCAAGGGGATCGGCCCAGATACGCAGTATTTT
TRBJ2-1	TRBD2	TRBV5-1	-	CASSGGLAGGGYNEQFF	TGCGCCAGCAGCGGGGGACTAGCGGGAGGTGGTTACAATGAGCAGTTCTTC
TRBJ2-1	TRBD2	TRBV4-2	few	CASSQEGTSDFNEQFF	TGTGCCAGCAGCCAAGAGGGGACTAGCGACTTCAATGAGCAGTTCTTC
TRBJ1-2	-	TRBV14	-	CASSQPGATRYTF	TGTGCCAGCAGCCAGCCAGGGGCGACGCGCTACACCTTC
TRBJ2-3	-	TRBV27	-	CASSFNSFTDTQYF	TGTGCCAGCAGTTTTAACTCCTTCACAGATACGCAGTATTTT
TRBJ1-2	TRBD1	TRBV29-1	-	CSVETGDRGPVGGYTF	TGCAGCGTTGAAACGGGGGACAGGGGGCCGGTGGGTGGCTACACCTTC
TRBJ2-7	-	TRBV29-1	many	CSVWGRNGRSGSYEQYF	TGCAGCGTTTGGGGACGCAACGGACGTAGCGGATCCTACGAGCAGTACTTC
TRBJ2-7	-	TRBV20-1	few	CSADEGGRTYEQYF	TGCAGTGCTGACGAAGGTGGCAGAACCTACGAGCAGTACTTC
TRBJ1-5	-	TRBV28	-	CASSLSEFQPQHF	TGTGCCAGCAGTTTATCGGAGTTCCAGCCCCAGCATTTT
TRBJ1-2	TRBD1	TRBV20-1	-	CSARGPGQMNYGYTF	TGCAGTGCTAGAGGGCCGGGACAGATGAACTATGGCTACACCTTC
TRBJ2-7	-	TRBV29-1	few	CSVVAGPISYEQYF	TGCAGCGTTGTTGCGGGTCCGATCTCCTACGAGCAGTACTTC
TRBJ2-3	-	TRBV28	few	CASSLSLVSDTQYF	TGTGCCAGCAGTTTATCCCTCGTTTCAGATACGCAGTATTTT
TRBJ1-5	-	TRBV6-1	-	CASRTLGERVRRQPQHF	TGTGCCAGCAGGACCCTAGGGGAGAGGGTGCGGCGTCAGCCCCAGCATTTT
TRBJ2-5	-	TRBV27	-	CASSSRDEETQYF	TGTGCCAGCAGTTCCAGGGATGAGGAGACCCAGTACTTC
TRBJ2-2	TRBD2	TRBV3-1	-	CASSQQAGEGTGELFF	TGTGCCAGCAGCCAACAAGCGGGAGAGGGGACCGGGGAGCTGTTTTTT
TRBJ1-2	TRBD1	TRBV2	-	CASSATGTDGGYTF	TGTGCCAGCAGTGCGACCGGGACAGATGGGGGCTACACCTTC
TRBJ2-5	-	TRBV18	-	CASTTELETQYF	TGTGCCAGTACGACAGAGCTGGAGACCCAGTACTTC
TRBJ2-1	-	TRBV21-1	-	CASSKAGEDSCNEQFF	TGTGCCAGCAGCAAAGCTGGGGAAGACTCCTGCAATGAGCAGTTCTTC
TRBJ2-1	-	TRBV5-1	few	CASSLAPGDIHEQFF	TGCGCCAGCAGCTTGGCCCCGGGAGATATCCATGAGCAGTTCTTC
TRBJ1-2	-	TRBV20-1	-	CSARTPGLRMGGYTF	TGCAGTGCTAGGACGCCGGGGCTTCGCATGGGGGGCTACACCTTC
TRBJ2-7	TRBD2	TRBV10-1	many	CASIRTSGYEQYF	TGCGCCAGCATAAGGACTAGCGGTTACGAGCAGTACTTC
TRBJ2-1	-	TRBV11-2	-	CASSLAGVPEQFF	TGTGCCAGCAGCTTAGCGGGAGTGCCTGAGCAGTTCTTC
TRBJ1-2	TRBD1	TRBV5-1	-	CASSLDPGGFEGYTF	TGCGCCAGCAGCTTGGATCCAGGGGGCTTCGAAGGCTACACCTTC
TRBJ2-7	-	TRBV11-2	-	CASRTPGRRYEQYF	TGTGCCAGCAGAACGCCGGGTCGACGATACGAGCAGTACTTC
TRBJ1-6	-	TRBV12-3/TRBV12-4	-	CASSLGGSYNSPLHF	TGTGCCAGCAGTTTAGGGGGCTCCTATAATTCACCCCTCCACTTT
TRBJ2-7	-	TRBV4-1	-	CASSSPGVSEQYF	TGCGCCAGCAGCTCCCCGGGGGTTTCCGAGCAGTACTTC
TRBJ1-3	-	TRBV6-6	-	CASSAPTPSGSGNTIYF	TGTGCCAGCAGCGCCCCAACCCCCAGCGGCTCTGGAAACACCATATATTTT
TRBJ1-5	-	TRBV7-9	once	CASSFVDSGQPQHF	TGTGCCAGCAGCTTTGTCGACAGCGGTCAGCCCCAGCATTTT
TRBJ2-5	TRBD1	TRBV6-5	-	CTSSYLGTEEETQYF	TGTACCAGCAGTTACCTAGGGACAGAGGAAGAGACCCAGTACTTC
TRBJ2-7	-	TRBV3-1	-	CASSQAKDEQYF	TGTGCCAGCAGCCAAGCGAAGGACGAGCAGTACTTC
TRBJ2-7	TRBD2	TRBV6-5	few	CASSYSSGSSNEQYF	TGTGCCAGCAGTTATTCTAGCGGGAGCTCCAACGAGCAGTACTTC
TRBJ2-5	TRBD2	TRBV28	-	CASSPLPGLAGPYEQYF	TGTGCCAGCAGTCCTCTCCCGGGACTAGCGGGACCCTATGAGCAGTACTTC
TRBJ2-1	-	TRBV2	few	CASSLARSNEQFF	TGTGCCAGCAGTCTCGCGAGGAGCAATGAGCAGTTCTTC
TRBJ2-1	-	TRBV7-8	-	CASSWGGAEQFF	TGTGCCAGCAGCTGGGGCGGGGCTGAGCAGTTCTTC
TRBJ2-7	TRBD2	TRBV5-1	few	CASSSEGGARYEQYF	TGCGCCAGCAGCTCTGAGGGAGGGGCTAGGTACGAGCAGTACTTC
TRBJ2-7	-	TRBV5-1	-	CASSLGSLFYEQYF	TGCGCCAGCAGCTTGGGGTCACTATTCTACGAGCAGTACTTC
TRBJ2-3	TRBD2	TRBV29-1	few	CSSRLAASTDTQYF	TGCAGCTCGAGACTAGCGGCGAGCACAGATACGCAGTATTTT
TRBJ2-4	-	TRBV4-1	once	CASSQAGDQNIQYF	TGCGCCAGCAGCCAAGCGGGCGACCAAAACATTCAGTACTTC
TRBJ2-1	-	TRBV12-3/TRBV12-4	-	CASSQGVLYEQFF	TGTGCCAGCAGTCAGGGAGTACTTTACGAGCAGTTTTTC
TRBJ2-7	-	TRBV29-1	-	CSVDGGYDSDEQYF	TGCAGCGTTGATGGTGGCTACGACTCCGACGAGCAGTACTTC
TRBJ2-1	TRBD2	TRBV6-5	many	CASGGTSGSRPFF	TGTGCCAGCGGCGGGACTAGCGGGTCCCGTCCGTTCTTC
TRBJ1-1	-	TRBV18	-	CASSPEPMHEAFF	TGTGCCAGCTCACCGGAGCCTATGCATGAAGCTTTCTTT
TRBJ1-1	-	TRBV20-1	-	CSARVGGHSNTEAFF	TGCAGTGCTAGAGTGGGGGGACACTCGAACACTGAAGCTTTCTTT
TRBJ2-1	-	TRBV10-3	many	CAISKTSGLDYNEQFF	TGTGCCATCAGCAAAACGTCCGGACTCGACTACAATGAGCAGTTCTTC